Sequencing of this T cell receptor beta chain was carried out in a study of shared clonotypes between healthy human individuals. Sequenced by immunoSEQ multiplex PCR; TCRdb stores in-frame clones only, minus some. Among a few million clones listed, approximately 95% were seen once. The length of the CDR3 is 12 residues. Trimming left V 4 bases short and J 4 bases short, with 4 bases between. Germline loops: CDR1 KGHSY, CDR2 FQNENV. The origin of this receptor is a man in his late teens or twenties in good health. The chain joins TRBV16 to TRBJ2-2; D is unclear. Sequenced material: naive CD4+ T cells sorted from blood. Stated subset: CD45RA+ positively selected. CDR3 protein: CASSLPTGELFF. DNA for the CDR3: TGTGCCAGCAGCCTACCCACCGGGGAGCTGTTTTTT. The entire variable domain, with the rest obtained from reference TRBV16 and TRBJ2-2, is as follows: GEEVAQTPKHLVRGEGQKAKLYCAPIKGHSYVFWYQQVLKNEFKFLISFQNENVFDETGMPKERFSAKCLPNSPCSLEIQATKLEDSAVYFCASSLPTGELFFGEGSRLTVL.